This T cell receptor beta chain was observed in a study of control samples from healthy donors and cancer patients. This clone was found a few times. V gave up 5 bases and J gave up 11 bases, with 13 bases separating them. CDR1 and CDR2 from the germline V gene are SNHLY and FYNNEI. This CDR3 comprises 11 residues. Sequencing used immunoSEQ multiplex PCR; TCRdb keeps in-frame clones, though not all of them. In the table there are about 79,000 clones, over 85% of which are singletons. This clonotype originated in a woman aged 35 to 49 with lung cancer. V and J are TRBV2 and TRBJ2-7; TRBD1 might be the D (6 bases). The sequenced sample consisted of PBMCs. This CDR3 reads CASSYRAEKYF. Written as DNA, the CDR3 is TGTGCCAGCAGTTACAGGGCTGAAAAGTACTTC.